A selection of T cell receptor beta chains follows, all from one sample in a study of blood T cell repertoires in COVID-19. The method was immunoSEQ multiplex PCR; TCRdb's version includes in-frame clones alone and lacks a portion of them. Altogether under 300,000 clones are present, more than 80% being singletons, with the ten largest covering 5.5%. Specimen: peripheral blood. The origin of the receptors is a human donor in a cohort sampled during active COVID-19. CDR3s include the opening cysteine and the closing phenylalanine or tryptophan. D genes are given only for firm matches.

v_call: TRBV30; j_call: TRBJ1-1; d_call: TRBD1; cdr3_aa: CALQGFMNTEAFF; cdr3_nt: TGTGCCTTACAGGGGTTTATGAACACTGAAGCTTTCTTT
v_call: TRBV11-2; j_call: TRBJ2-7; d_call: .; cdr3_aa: CASSSTRTVSYEQYF; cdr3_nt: TGTGCCAGCAGCTCGACACGGACAGTTTCCTACGAGCAGTACTTC
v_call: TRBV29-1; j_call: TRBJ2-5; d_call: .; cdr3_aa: CSVEVAAASGTQYF; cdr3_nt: TGCAGCGTTGAAGTGGCTGCCGCCTCTGGGACCCAGTACTTC
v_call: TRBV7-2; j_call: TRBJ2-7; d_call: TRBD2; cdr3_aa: CASSLGLAGSYEQYF; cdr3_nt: TGTGCCAGCAGCTTAGGACTAGCGGGGTCCTACGAGCAGTACTTC
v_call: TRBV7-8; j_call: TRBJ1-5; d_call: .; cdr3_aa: CASSLYSDSNQPQHF; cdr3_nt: TGTGCCAGCAGCTTATATTCAGATAGCAATCAGCCCCAGCATTTT
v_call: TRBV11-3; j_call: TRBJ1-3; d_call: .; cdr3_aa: CASSLGRGSGNTIYF; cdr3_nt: TGTGCCAGCAGCTTAGGTCGCGGGAGTGGAAACACCATATATTTT
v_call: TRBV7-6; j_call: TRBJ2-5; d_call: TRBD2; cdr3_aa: CASSLQAGGETQYF; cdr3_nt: TGTGCCAGCAGCTTACAAGCGGGGGGTGAGACCCAGTACTTC
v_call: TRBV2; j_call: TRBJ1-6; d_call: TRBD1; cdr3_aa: CASRGTGVNSPLHF; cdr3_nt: TGTGCCAGCAGAGGGACAGGCGTCAATTCACCCCTCCACTTT
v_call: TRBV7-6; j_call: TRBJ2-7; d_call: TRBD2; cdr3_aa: CASSLGGLAGVDEQYF; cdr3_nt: TGTGCCAGCAGCTTAGGGGGGTTAGCGGGGGTCGACGAGCAGTACTTC
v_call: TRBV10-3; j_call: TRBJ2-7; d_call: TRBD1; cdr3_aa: CAIRGQGQSYEQYF; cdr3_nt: TGTGCCATCAGAGGACAGGGCCAATCCTACGAGCAGTACTTC
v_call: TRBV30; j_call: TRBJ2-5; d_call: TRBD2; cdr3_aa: CAWSPLAVQETQYF; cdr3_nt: TGTGCCTGGAGTCCGCTAGCGGTCCAAGAGACCCAGTACTTC
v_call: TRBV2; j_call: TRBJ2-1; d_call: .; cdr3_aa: CASSEQAGEQFF; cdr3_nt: TGTGCCAGCAGTGAACAGGCCGGTGAGCAGTTCTTC
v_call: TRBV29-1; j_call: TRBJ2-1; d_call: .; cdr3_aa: CSVGIGLSTYNEQFF; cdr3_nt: TGCAGCGTTGGAATCGGACTATCGACCTACAATGAGCAGTTCTTC
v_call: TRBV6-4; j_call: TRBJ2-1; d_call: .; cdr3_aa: CASSDSESGNEQFF; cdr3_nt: TGTGCCAGCAGTGACTCGGAGTCCGGCAATGAGCAGTTCTTC
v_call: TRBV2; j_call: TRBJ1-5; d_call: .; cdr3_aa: CASSQFSGKDQPQHF; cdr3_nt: TGTGCCAGCAGTCAATTCTCAGGGAAGGACCAGCCCCAGCATTTT